This is a list of T cell receptor beta chains from one sample in a study of shared clonotypes between healthy human individuals. The data were produced by immunoSEQ multiplex PCR, yet TCRdb's version contains in-frame clones alone and is incomplete. The profile covers over 1.4 million clones, with around 97% appearing a single time and over 1% taken by the ten largest. The sample was naive CD4+ T cells sorted from blood. The receptor set was obtained from a man aged 25 to 45 in good health. Each CDR3 is given with its conserved first and last residue. The D gene is left open where the match is weak. Only part of the rows carry a size: once, few, many, or a class if the clone is expanded.

v_call	clone_size	j_call	cdr3_length	d_call	cdr3_aa	cdr3_nt
TRBV9	.	TRBJ2-2	17	TRBD2	CASSPWSSGANTGELFF	TGTGCCAGCAGCCCATGGTCCAGCGGGGCGAACACCGGGGAGCTGTTTTTT
TRBV5-1	.	TRBJ2-1	14	.	CASSLSSANNEQFF	TGCGCCAGCAGCTTGTCATCAGCGAATAATGAGCAGTTCTTC
TRBV28	.	TRBJ2-7	12	.	CASNGRSYEQYF	TGTGCCAGCAACGGGCGGAGCTACGAGCAGTACTTC
TRBV5-8	.	TRBJ2-7	15	TRBD2	CASSPGTSGFYEQYF	TGTGCCAGCAGCCCCGGGACTAGCGGCTTCTACGAGCAGTACTTC
TRBV5-1	.	TRBJ2-5	17	TRBD2	CASSFYPSGRERATQYF	TGCGCCAGCAGCTTTTACCCTAGCGGGAGGGAGAGGGCGACCCAGTACTTC
TRBV6-5	.	TRBJ2-1	14	TRBD2	CATWLAGAMDEQFF	TGTGCCACCTGGCTAGCGGGAGCGATGGATGAGCAGTTCTTC
TRBV7-9	.	TRBJ1-1	17	.	CASSDPGSPVVNTEAFF	TGTGCCAGCAGCGATCCAGGCAGCCCTGTTGTGAACACTGAAGCTTTCTTT
TRBV6-1	.	TRBJ2-5	14	TRBD1	CASTLTGIPGTQYF	TGTGCCAGCACGCTGACAGGGATCCCCGGGACCCAGTACTTC
TRBV7-9	.	TRBJ2-7	16	TRBD1	CASSLAQDRASYEQYF	TGTGCCAGCAGCTTAGCCCAGGACAGGGCCTCCTACGAGCAGTACTTC
TRBV6-1	.	TRBJ2-5	15	.	CASSFGTWRQETQYF	TGTGCCAGCAGTTTCGGGACTTGGAGACAAGAGACCCAGTACTTC
TRBV18	.	TRBJ2-7	13	.	CASSPAQGNEQYF	TGTGCCAGCTCACCGGCCCAGGGAAACGAGCAGTACTTC
TRBV6-5	.	TRBJ2-6	14	TRBD1	CATTGGAGANVLTF	TGTGCCACTACAGGGGGCGCTGGGGCCAACGTCCTGACTTTC
TRBV9	.	TRBJ2-7	15	TRBD1	CASSADRGSWEEQYF	TGTGCCAGCAGCGCCGACAGGGGGTCGTGGGAAGAGCAGTACTTC
TRBV11-2	.	TRBJ2-1	16	TRBD2	CASSQMAGGTYNEQFF	TGTGCCAGCAGCCAGATGGCGGGAGGTACCTACAATGAGCAGTTCTTC
TRBV5-1	.	TRBJ1-2	15	TRBD1	CASSLNTGTGDGYTF	TGCGCCAGCAGCCTAAATACCGGGACAGGGGATGGCTACACCTTC
TRBV29-1	.	TRBJ1-1	13	.	CSVELWEYTEAFF	TGCAGCGTTGAGCTCTGGGAATACACTGAAGCTTTCTTT
TRBV7-2	.	TRBJ1-2	14	.	CASSLSVANYGYTF	TGTGCCAGCAGCTTATCGGTGGCTAACTATGGCTACACCTTC
TRBV11-2	.	TRBJ2-7	16	.	CASSPQRAEGVYEQYF	TGTGCCAGCAGCCCCCAGCGCGCAGAGGGCGTGTACGAGCAGTACTTC
TRBV5-1	.	TRBJ1-4	17	TRBD1	CASSLEGQLTLNEKLFF	TGCGCCAGCAGCTTGGAGGGACAGTTAACTCTTAATGAAAAACTGTTTTTT
TRBV7-8	.	TRBJ1-5	16	.	CASSRKTGIGNQPQHF	TGTGCCAGCAGCAGAAAAACAGGGATCGGCAATCAGCCCCAGCATTTT
TRBV4-1	once	TRBJ1-5	16	TRBD1	CASSQGVGTGDQPQHF	TGCGCCAGCAGCCAAGGGGTTGGTACAGGGGATCAGCCCCAGCATTTT
TRBV5-1	.	TRBJ1-2	15	.	CASSHASQVHYGYTF	TGCGCCAGCAGCCACGCGTCCCAAGTCCACTATGGCTACACCTTC
TRBV28	.	TRBJ2-7	13	.	CASSLTGPYEQYF	TGTGCCAGCAGTTTGACGGGGCCCTACGAGCAGTACTTC
TRBV7-6	.	TRBJ2-7	16	TRBD2	CASSLGGTSGAYEQYF	TGTGCCAGCAGCTTAGGCGGGACTAGCGGCGCCTACGAGCAGTACTTC
TRBV28	.	TRBJ2-7	15	.	CASRREGQGSYEQYF	TGTGCCAGCAGGCGGGAGGGACAGGGCTCCTACGAGCAGTACTTC
TRBV6-1	.	TRBJ2-5	15	.	CASSEAGHPWMAQYF	TGTGCCAGCAGTGAAGCCGGACACCCATGGATGGCCCAGTACTTC
TRBV6-5	.	TRBJ1-3	14	.	CASRGSYSGNTIYF	TGTGCCAGCAGGGGGAGCTACTCTGGAAACACCATATATTTT
TRBV9	.	TRBJ2-1	16	.	CASSLRAGQSYNEQFF	TGTGCCAGCAGCCTAAGAGCGGGACAGTCCTACAATGAGCAGTTCTTC
TRBV5-6	.	TRBJ2-1	16	.	CASSLVLGARVNEQFF	TGTGCCAGCAGCTTGGTCTTGGGGGCAAGAGTCAATGAGCAGTTCTTC
TRBV2	.	TRBJ1-1	19	.	CASSGGYGQSSQMNTEAFF	TGTGCCAGCAGTGGGGGTTATGGACAATCAAGCCAAATGAACACTGAAGCTTTCTTT
TRBV19	.	TRBJ2-7	14	.	CASSRTSGRYEQYF	TGTGCCAGTAGTAGGACGTCGGGTCGCTACGAGCAGTACTTC
TRBV7-9	.	TRBJ2-1	14	.	CASSLEVAVNEQFF	TGTGCCAGCAGCTTAGAGGTAGCGGTGAATGAGCAGTTCTTC
TRBV7-8	.	TRBJ2-4	14	TRBD2	CASSNEGGINIQYF	TGTGCCAGCAGCAACGAGGGAGGGATAAACATTCAGTACTTC
TRBV28	.	TRBJ2-4	17	TRBD1	CASSTTAGTGVVGIQYF	TGTGCCAGCAGCACGACCGCCGGGACAGGGGTAGTAGGCATTCAGTACTTC
TRBV9	.	TRBJ2-1	13	TRBD2	CASSGGGHNEQFF	TGTGCCAGCTCGGGCGGGGGTCACAATGAGCAGTTCTTC
TRBV7-6	.	TRBJ1-3	20	TRBD1	CASSLRGVRQGPSSGNTIYF	TGTGCCAGCAGCTTAAGGGGGGTTAGACAGGGGCCGAGCTCTGGAAACACCATATATTTT
TRBV19	.	TRBJ2-3	15	.	CASNSEGTSLDTQYF	TGTGCCAGTAATAGCGAGGGGACCTCCCTCGATACGCAGTATTTT
TRBV6-5	.	TRBJ2-7	12	.	CASSSGLYEQYF	TGTGCCAGCAGTTCGGGACTTTACGAGCAGTACTTC
TRBV6-5	.	TRBJ1-5	14	.	CASSAGLGNQPQHF	TGTGCCAGCAGTGCAGGGTTGGGGAATCAGCCCCAGCATTTT
TRBV9	.	TRBJ2-5	15	.	CASSVFSSALETQYF	TGTGCCAGCAGCGTGTTTTCTAGCGCCCTAGAGACCCAGTACTTC
TRBV5-4	.	TRBJ2-3	13	.	CASSVGRADTQYF	TGTGCCAGCAGCGTGGGGCGCGCGGATACGCAGTATTTT
TRBV5-1	.	TRBJ2-3	14	.	CASSLRVNTDTQYF	TGCGCCAGCAGCCTTAGGGTAAATACAGATACGCAGTATTTT
TRBV5-1	.	TRBJ1-5	13	.	CASRGDYNQPQHF	TGCGCCAGCAGAGGGGACTACAATCAGCCCCAGCATTTT
TRBV19	.	TRBJ2-2	14	.	CASSIAGATGELFF	TGTGCCAGTAGTATAGCCGGAGCTACCGGGGAGCTGTTTTTT
TRBV4-3	.	TRBJ2-2	15	.	CASSQADRFTGELFF	TGCGCCAGCAGCCAGGCAGACAGATTTACCGGGGAGCTGTTTTTT
TRBV9	.	TRBJ1-1	14	.	CASSVVGQFTEAFF	TGTGCCAGCAGCGTAGTAGGACAGTTCACTGAAGCTTTCTTT
TRBV5-1	.	TRBJ2-7	15	.	CASSSDPNSWYEQYF	TGCGCCAGCAGCTCAGACCCCAATTCCTGGTACGAGCAGTACTTC
TRBV19	.	TRBJ2-7	14	TRBD1	CASSTLTGGGEQYF	TGTGCCAGTAGTACGCTGACAGGGGGCGGCGAGCAGTACTTC
TRBV5-4	.	TRBJ1-1	16	.	CASSLAGGGFNTEAFF	TGTGCCAGCAGCTTGGCCGGTGGGGGTTTTAACACTGAAGCTTTCTTT
TRBV10-1	few	TRBJ2-2	14	TRBD2	CASSELAVTGELFF	TGCGCCAGCAGTGAACTAGCGGTGACCGGGGAGCTGTTTTTT
TRBV28	.	TRBJ2-1	17	.	CASRSRALSRPINEQFF	TGTGCCAGCAGATCTCGGGCCCTATCGAGGCCAATCAATGAGCAGTTCTTC
TRBV6-1	once	TRBJ2-7	12	TRBD2	CASGGRGWEQYF	TGTGCCAGCGGCGGGAGGGGTTGGGAGCAGTACTTC
TRBV4-1	once	TRBJ2-7	14	.	CASSPGLLTYEQYF	TGCGCCAGCAGTCCCGGACTATTAACCTACGAGCAGTACTTC
TRBV11-2	.	TRBJ1-2	13	.	CASSLFGNYGYTF	TGTGCCAGCAGCTTATTCGGGAACTATGGCTACACCTTC
TRBV7-2	once	TRBJ2-2	12	.	CASSFHPGELFF	TGTGCCAGCAGCTTCCATCCCGGGGAGCTGTTTTTT
TRBV29-1	.	TRBJ2-7	13	.	CSVDSLGKGEQYF	TGCAGCGTCGATAGTTTGGGGAAGGGTGAGCAGTACTTC
TRBV10-3	once	TRBJ2-7	16	.	CAIRNPGQGTSYEQYF	TGTGCCATCAGGAACCCGGGGCAGGGGACTTCCTACGAGCAGTACTTC
TRBV29-1	.	TRBJ2-3	14	TRBD2	CSGGLKTSTDTQYF	TGCAGCGGGGGACTAAAAACTAGCACAGATACGCAGTATTTT